This T cell receptor (beta chain) was observed in a study of monozygotic twins with inflammatory bowel disease. The CDR3 consists of 21 residues. CDR1 SGHDT and CDR2 YYEEEE come from the germline V gene. In eight separate reactions per sample, cDNA was generated. TCRdb reworked the 5' RACE reads into one entry per CDR3 protein, no DNA. The table for this sample gives under 150,000 distinct CDR3 sequences. The study's findings and limits: Support was absent for any single strong signal or clonotype linked to IBD. IBD patients exhibited fewer clonotypes shared with other individuals than healthy twins, particularly with disease activity.

Someone took a 2.5 ml blood sample from each of the donors. On this clonotype itself: Its target is not known.

The source of this sequence is a human donor with ulcerative colitis or Crohn's disease, or a healthy co-twin of an affected twin (not recorded which). The genes are TRBV5-6 and TRBJ2-4; TCRdb reports TRBD1, a call that lacks DNA to check it against. Sequences were obtained from blood. The CDR3 sequence: CASSLLYARSGTGIAKNIQYF.